A selection of T cell receptor beta chains follows, all from one sample in a study of T cells in Graves' hyperthyroidism and ophthalmopathy. TCRdb analysed the multiplex PCR reads with MiXCR anew, one entry per CDR3 protein. Of about 380,000 distinct CDR3 sequences listed, 11% to 15% are singletons. Input material: blood. Receptor source: a woman aged 55-69 years with Graves' hyperthyroidism. Each CDR3 is given with its conserved first and last residue. A D gene is named only where the DNA matches it firmly. Clone size is not always given. Where it is, it says once, few, many or a class for expanded clones.

TRBV27	many	15	TRBJ1-1	TRBD1	CASSPRTGTDTEAFF	TGTGCCAGCAGCCCCCGTACGGGGACAGACACTGAAGCTTTCTTT
TRBV29-1	NA	13	TRBJ1-2	NA	CSVREDGHYGYTF	TGCAGCGTGAGAGAAGACGGACACTATGGCTACACCTTC
TRBV28	many	15	TRBJ2-5	TRBD1	CASSLPGQGRETQYF	TGTGCCAGCAGTTTACCCGGACAGGGCCGGGAGACCCAGTACTTC
TRBV5-5	many	15	TRBJ2-5	TRBD1	CASSTLQGRQETQYF	TGTGCCAGCAGCACCCTACAGGGGCGGCAAGAGACCCAGTACTTC
TRBV5-1	many	14	TRBJ1-2	NA	CASSHGGGPYGYTF	TGCGCCAGCAGCCATGGAGGGGGTCCCTATGGCTACACCTTC
TRBV5-1	many	14	TRBJ2-1	NA	CASSSERTDNEQFF	TGCGCCAGCAGCTCCGAGCGGACCGACAATGAGCAGTTCTTC
TRBV24-1	many	16	TRBJ2-5	NA	CATKTGMGRRQETQYF	TGTGCCACGAAAACCGGGATGGGACGGCGCCAAGAGACCCAGTACTTC
TRBV7-2	few	16	TRBJ2-7	NA	CASSLGWGRSAYEQYF	TGTGCCAGCAGCTTAGGGTGGGGGAGATCAGCCTACGAGCAGTACTTC
TRBV19	NA	13	TRBJ2-7	NA	CASSINRAYEQYF	TGTGCCAGTAGTATCAACAGGGCGTACGAGCAGTACTTC
TRBV11-3	few	16	TRBJ2-1	TRBD2	CASSFPSLAGVNEQFF	TGTGCCAGCAGTTTCCCCTCCCTAGCGGGGGTCAATGAGCAGTTCTTC
TRBV20-1	many	14	TRBJ2-7	TRBD2	CSAGTSGRWGEQYF	TGCAGTGCCGGGACTAGCGGGAGGTGGGGCGAGCAGTACTTC
TRBV30	many	13	TRBJ1-1	NA	CAWSARVLTEAFF	TGTGCCTGGAGTGCCAGGGTCCTCACTGAAGCTTTCTTT
TRBV14	NA	14	TRBJ2-1	NA	CASSPTATGGEQFF	TGTGCCAGCAGCCCTACAGCAACAGGCGGCGAGCAGTTCTTC
TRBV6-5	NA	14	TRBJ1-2	NA	CASSYSYQEDGYTF	TGTGCCAGCAGTTACTCGTATCAGGAGGATGGCTACACCTTC
TRBV6-1	few	13	TRBJ2-1	NA	CASRKTSYNEQFF	TGTGCCAGCAGGAAGACAAGCTACAATGAGCAGTTCTTC
TRBV18	many	13	TRBJ1-2	TRBD1	CASSPDREHGYTF	TGTGCCAGCTCTCCGGACAGGGAACACGGCTACACCTTC
TRBV6-1	many	14	TRBJ1-1	NA	CASIGISMNTEAFF	TGTGCCAGCATAGGGATTTCCATGAACACTGAAGCTTTCTTT
TRBV7-9	many	15	TRBJ1-2	NA	CASSEQPGPIYGYTF	TGTGCCAGCAGCGAACAGCCGGGACCCATCTATGGCTACACCTTC
TRBV19	many	15	TRBJ2-7	TRBD2	CASSMTSGRAGEQYF	TGTGCCAGTAGTATGACTAGCGGGAGGGCCGGAGAGCAGTACTTC
TRBV7-3	many	14	TRBJ1-1	NA	CASSPRTGSTEAFF	TGTGCCAGCAGCCCCAGGACGGGTTCCACTGAAGCTTTCTTT
TRBV7-9	many	16	TRBJ2-4	TRBD1	CASSLVVGQGENIQYF	TGTGCCAGCAGCTTAGTAGTGGGACAGGGTGAGAACATTCAGTACTTC
TRBV4-2	few	16	TRBJ2-1	TRBD2	CASSQDQAGLYNEQFF	TGTGCCAGCAGCCAAGATCAAGCGGGACTATACAATGAGCAGTTCTTC
TRBV12-3/TRBV12-4	many	14	TRBJ2-3	NA	CASSLGFSTDTQYF	TGTGCCAGCAGTTTGGGGTTTAGCACAGATACGCAGTATTTT
TRBV7-9	NA	15	TRBJ2-1	TRBD2	CASSLAPGTKNEQFF	TGTGCCAGCAGCTTGGCCCCCGGGACTAAGAATGAGCAGTTCTTC
TRBV2	many	11	TRBJ2-1	NA	CARGAENEQFF	TGTGCCAGGGGGGCGGAAAATGAGCAGTTCTTC
TRBV6-1	few	16	TRBJ2-2	NA	CASSRWAGTNTGELFF	TGTGCCAGCAGCCGTTGGGCCGGTACGAACACCGGGGAGCTGTTTTTT
TRBV5-1	many	14	TRBJ2-7	TRBD1	CASSPGQGYYEQYF	TGCGCCAGCAGCCCGGGACAGGGTTACTACGAGCAGTACTTC
TRBV7-6	few	12	TRBJ2-7	NA	CASSLGWGEQYF	TGTGCCAGCAGCTTAGGGTGGGGTGAGCAGTACTTC
TRBV11-3	many	16	TRBJ2-3	TRBD2	CASSLWRVAGGDTQYF	TGTGCCAGCAGCTTATGGCGAGTAGCGGGGGGGGATACGCAGTATTTT
TRBV27	few	17	TRBJ1-1	TRBD1	CASFPHAGTGSYTEAFF	TGTGCCAGCTTTCCCCATGCCGGGACAGGGTCTTACACTGAAGCTTTCTTT
TRBV5-1	few	22	TRBJ2-7	TRBD1	CASSLPTPGQGIRREEAYEQYF	TGCGCCAGCAGCTTGCCAACTCCGGGACAGGGGATTCGCCGCGAAGAAGCCTACGAGCAGTACTTC
TRBV20-1	few	13	TRBJ1-1	NA	CSARAAADTEAFF	TGCAGTGCTAGAGCCGCGGCGGACACTGAAGCTTTCTTT
TRBV3-1	few	20	TRBJ1-1	NA	CASSQDEEGGRVPMNTEAFF	TGTGCCAGCAGCCAAGATGAGGAGGGCGGAAGGGTCCCGATGAACACTGAAGCTTTCTTT
TRBV30	few	14	TRBJ1-2	NA	CAWSALGGNYGYTF	TGTGCCTGGAGCGCCCTGGGGGGGAACTATGGCTACACCTTC
TRBV28	many	13	TRBJ2-1	NA	CASSFRRNNEQFF	TGTGCCAGCAGTTTTAGGAGGAACAATGAGCAGTTCTTC
TRBV5-1	many	16	TRBJ1-2	TRBD1	CASWRPMGQGADGYTF	TGCGCCAGCTGGAGGCCTATGGGACAGGGGGCGGATGGCTACACCTTC
TRBV3-1	many	14	TRBJ1-2	NA	CASSQRQINYGYTF	TGTGCCAGCAGCCAGCGGCAGATTAACTATGGCTACACCTTC
TRBV29-1	many	17	TRBJ1-1	TRBD1	CSVQGGSFALGGTEAFF	TGCAGCGTTCAGGGGGGAAGTTTCGCCCTGGGGGGCACTGAAGCTTTCTTT
TRBV20-1	many	13	TRBJ2-1	NA	CCIPGRLHNEQFF	TGCTGCATCCCCGGGCGTCTCCACAATGAGCAGTTCTTC
TRBV6-7	NA	15	TRBJ2-5	NA	CASRIGSSYQETQYF	TGTGCCAGCAGAATAGGGTCTAGCTATCAAGAGACCCAGTACTTC
TRBV3-1	many	14	TRBJ2-5	NA	CASNHLTREETQYF	TGTGCCAGCAACCATCTGACGCGCGAAGAGACCCAGTACTTC
TRBV7-2	many	14	TRBJ1-1	NA	CASSLMGISTEAFF	TGTGCCAGCAGCTTAATGGGGATAAGCACTGAAGCTTTCTTT
TRBV2	NA	15	TRBJ2-3	NA	CASSVSALPSDTQYF	TGTGCCAGCAGTGTTTCAGCGTTACCATCAGATACGCAGTATTTT
TRBV5-1	many	15	TRBJ2-1	NA	CASSYAGTGYNEQFF	TGCGCCAGCAGCTACGCCGGGACGGGATACAATGAGCAGTTCTTC
TRBV5-1	many	14	TRBJ2-7	NA	CASSWARGPYEQYF	TGCGCCAGCAGCTGGGCCAGGGGACCCTACGAGCAGTACTTC
TRBV3-1	many	14	TRBJ1-5	NA	CASSQAGEGQPQHF	TGTGCCAGCAGCCAGGCGGGCGAGGGCCAGCCCCAGCATTTT
TRBV7-8	many	19	TRBJ1-5	NA	CASSLARVGVARGNQPQHF	TGTGCCAGCAGCTTAGCGAGAGTTGGGGTTGCGCGCGGCAATCAGCCCCAGCATTTT
TRBV11-2	many	16	TRBJ1-1	NA	CASSRGGGGMNTEAFF	TGTGCCAGCAGCCGCGGCGGGGGCGGGATGAACACTGAAGCTTTCTTT
TRBV5-1	many	15	TRBJ2-7	NA	CASSPVNYRVVEQYF	TGCGCCAGCAGTCCAGTGAATTACAGGGTAGTCGAGCAGTACTTC
TRBV3-1	NA	15	TRBJ2-4	NA	CASSQGLQAKNIQYF	TGTGCCAGCAGCCAAGGCCTTCAGGCCAAAAACATTCAGTACTTC
TRBV6-1	many	14	TRBJ1-1	NA	CASSGFVGNTEAFF	TGTGCCAGCAGTGGCTTCGTCGGGAACACTGAAGCTTTCTTT
TRBV6-1	many	15	TRBJ2-1	TRBD2	CASRMGTSGYNEQFF	TGTGCCAGCAGGATGGGGACTAGCGGTTACAATGAGCAGTTCTTC
TRBV28	many	11	TRBJ1-1	NA	CASKFHAEAFF	TGTGCCAGCAAGTTTCACGCTGAAGCTTTCTTT
TRBV11-3	few	15	TRBJ1-1	NA	CAGSLDRPGMSEAFF	TGTGCCGGCAGCTTAGATCGGCCGGGTATGAGTGAAGCTTTCTTT
TRBV20-1	many	14	TRBJ1-1	NA	CSARPSGRATEAFF	TGCAGTGCTAGACCGTCAGGGAGGGCTACTGAAGCTTTCTTT
TRBV10-3	NA	14	TRBJ2-3	NA	CAISGTSLTDTQYF	TGTGCCATCAGCGGGACATCGCTCACAGATACGCAGTATTTT
TRBV7-8	few	13	TRBJ2-2	NA	CAEGGSTTGELFF	TGTGCCGAAGGGGGGAGCACGACCGGGGAGCTGTTTTTT
TRBV6-6	many	15	TRBJ1-5	TRBD1	CASSYLGTDRQPQHF	TGTGCCAGCAGTTACCTGGGGACAGATCGACAGCCCCAGCATTTT
TRBV5-1	many	13	TRBJ2-3	NA	CASSFLGDDTQYF	TGCGCCAGCAGCTTTTTAGGGGATGATACGCAGTATTTT